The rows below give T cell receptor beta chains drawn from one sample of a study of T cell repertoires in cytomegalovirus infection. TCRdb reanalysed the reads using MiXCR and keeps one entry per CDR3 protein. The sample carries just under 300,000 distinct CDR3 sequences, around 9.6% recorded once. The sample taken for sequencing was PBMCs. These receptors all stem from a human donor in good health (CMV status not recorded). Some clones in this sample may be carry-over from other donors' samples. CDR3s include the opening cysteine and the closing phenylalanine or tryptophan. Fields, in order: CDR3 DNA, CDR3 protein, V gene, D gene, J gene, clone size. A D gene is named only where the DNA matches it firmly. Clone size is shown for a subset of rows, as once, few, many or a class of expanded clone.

CDR3nt: TGTGCCAGCAGCTGGGACAGGGAGGGAACTGAAGCTTTCTTT
CDR3aa: CASSWDREGTEAFF
v_gene: TRBV5-4
d_gene: TRBD1
j_gene: TRBJ1-1
abundance: -

CDR3nt: TGTGCCAGCAGCGTAGTATCTTCTTCCGTTGAGCAGTTCTTC
CDR3aa: CASSVVSSSVEQFF
v_gene: TRBV9
d_gene: -
j_gene: TRBJ2-1
abundance: many

CDR3nt: TGTGCCAGCAGCTCCGGGAGGAACACTGAAGCTTTCTTT
CDR3aa: CASSSGRNTEAFF
v_gene: TRBV7-2
d_gene: -
j_gene: TRBJ1-1
abundance: many

CDR3nt: TGTGCCAGCAGCTTGACAGTGGGAGATCCGAGAGATGAGCAGTTCTTC
CDR3aa: CASSLTVGDPRDEQFF
v_gene: TRBV25-1
d_gene: -
j_gene: TRBJ2-1
abundance: many

CDR3nt: TGTGCCACCCAGGGGGGCGGTGAAAACATTCAGTACTTC
CDR3aa: CATQGGGENIQYF
v_gene: TRBV2
d_gene: -
j_gene: TRBJ2-4
abundance: many

CDR3nt: TGCGCCAGCAGAAACAGTTACAATGAGCAGTTCTTC
CDR3aa: CASRNSYNEQFF
v_gene: TRBV4-3
d_gene: -
j_gene: TRBJ2-1
abundance: many

CDR3nt: TGCAGTGCTCAGGGGTTAGCGGGGGTTAGCACAGATACGCAGTATTTT
CDR3aa: CSAQGLAGVSTDTQYF
v_gene: TRBV20-1
d_gene: TRBD2
j_gene: TRBJ2-3
abundance: -

CDR3nt: TGTGCCAGCAGTTCAAGGGCGCGCACTGAAGCTTTCTTT
CDR3aa: CASSSRARTEAFF
v_gene: TRBV6-2/TRBV6-3
d_gene: -
j_gene: TRBJ1-1
abundance: many

CDR3nt: TGTGCCAGCAGTGACCCCAGTTATGGCTACACCTTC
CDR3aa: CASSDPSYGYTF
v_gene: TRBV6-4
d_gene: -
j_gene: TRBJ1-2
abundance: -

CDR3nt: TGCAGTGCTAACAGGGGGCGCATAACTAATGAAAAACTGTTTTTT
CDR3aa: CSANRGRITNEKLFF
v_gene: TRBV20-1
d_gene: TRBD1
j_gene: TRBJ1-4
abundance: -

CDR3nt: TGTGCTAGTGGGGACGGGGGAAAGTCAACCGGGGAGCTGTTTTTT
CDR3aa: CASGDGGKSTGELFF
v_gene: TRBV12-5
d_gene: -
j_gene: TRBJ2-2
abundance: few

CDR3nt: TGTGCCAGCAGCTTATTCGGAAACACCATATATTTT
CDR3aa: CASSLFGNTIYF
v_gene: TRBV7-2
d_gene: -
j_gene: TRBJ1-3
abundance: many

CDR3nt: TGTGCCAGCAGCTCATTCGCTGGGCGGGTCGACACAGATACGCAGTATTTT
CDR3aa: CASSSFAGRVDTDTQYF
v_gene: TRBV5-4
d_gene: -
j_gene: TRBJ2-3
abundance: few

CDR3nt: TGTGCCAGCCGGGACAGGGTTCAAGCCCTCCACTTT
CDR3aa: CASRDRVQALHF
v_gene: TRBV28
d_gene: TRBD1
j_gene: TRBJ1-6
abundance: many

CDR3nt: TGTGCCAGCAGTTACTCGAGGACAGGGAAGGCGTCAGAGACCCAGTACTTC
CDR3aa: CASSYSRTGKASETQYF
v_gene: TRBV6-5
d_gene: TRBD1
j_gene: TRBJ2-5
abundance: many